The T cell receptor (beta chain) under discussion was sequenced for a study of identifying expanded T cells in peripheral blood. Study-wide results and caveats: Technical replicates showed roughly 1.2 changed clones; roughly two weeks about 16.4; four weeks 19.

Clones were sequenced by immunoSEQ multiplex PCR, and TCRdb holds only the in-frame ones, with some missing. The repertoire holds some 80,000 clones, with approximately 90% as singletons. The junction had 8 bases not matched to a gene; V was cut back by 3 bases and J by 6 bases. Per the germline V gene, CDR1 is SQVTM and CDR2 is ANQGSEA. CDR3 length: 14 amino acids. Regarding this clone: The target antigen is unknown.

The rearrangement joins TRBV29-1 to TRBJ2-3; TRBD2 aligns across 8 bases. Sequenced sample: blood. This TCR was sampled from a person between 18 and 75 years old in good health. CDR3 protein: CSVDLGLARDTQYF. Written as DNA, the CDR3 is TGCAGCGTTGACCTCGGACTAGCTCGCGATACGCAGTATTTT.